The 15 T cell receptor beta chains listed next were all sequenced from one sample in a study of blood T cells in healthy people across ages. Using a J-beta primer mix together with a sample-barcoded 5' primer, a second PCR was run for roughly 6 to 11 cycles. Via MiXCR, TCRdb re-called the 5' RACE reads, giving one row per CDR3 protein. Among some 1.4 million distinct CDR3 sequences listed, roughly 40% were seen once. The sample taken for sequencing was blood. These receptors all stem from a woman younger than 30 in good health.

CDR3 sequence reads: CSARSSSASTDTQYF. The CDR3 bases are TGCAGCGCCCGAAGCTCTAGCGCTAGCACAGATACGCAGTATTTT. The chain links TRBV20-1 to TRBJ2-3; weak D call: TRBD2 (6 bases). CDR3 size: 15 residues. The germline V gene has CDR1 DFQATT and CDR2 SNEGSKA (reference sequence).

The rearrangement uses TRBV20-1 and TRBJ1-5; D is perhaps TRBD1 (5 bases). V dropped 6 bases and J dropped 11 bases, with 23 bases sitting between them. The CDR3 is 14 residues long. Germline V gene sequence: CDR1 DFQATT, CDR2 SNEGSKA (reference sequence). The CDR3 nucleotides read TGCAGTGCGATTCCTGGGACTACATCCTTGGCCCAGCATTTT. Its protein product is CSAIPGTTSLAQHF.

The rearrangement links TRBV27 to TRBJ2-1, with 10 bases aligning to TRBD2. CDR1 is MNHEY, CDR2 SMNVEV, per germline (reference sequence). This CDR3 is built from 16 residues. With V trimmed by 7 bases and J by 8 bases, 14 bases remained unmatched. The CDR3, as DNA: TGTGCCAGCAACATAATAGCGGGAGGAGGATGGGATGAGCAGTTCTTC. As protein: CASNIIAGGGWDEQFF.

This chain joins TRBV7-6 and TRBJ2-7; no clear D gene. The germline V gene encodes CDR1 SGHVS and CDR2 FNYEAQ. The CDR3 runs 14 residues. V was trimmed by 5 bases and J by 0 bases, leaving 11 bases between them. The DNA of the CDR3 is TGTGCCAGCAGCGTGGAGACGACCTCCTACGAGCAGTACTTC. Its translation: CASSVETTSYEQYF.

The V and J genes are TRBV12-3 or TRBV12-4 and TRBJ1-6, with 7 bases lining up with TRBD1. Germline trimming cut 5 bases from V and 6 bases from J; bases unmatched to any gene: 7. The CDR3 runs 15 residues. The CDR3 DNA reads as TGTGCCAGCAGTCCGACGGGACAGCCTAATTCACCCCTCCACTTT. Protein sequence: CASSPTGQPNSPLHF.

This clonotype appeared a few times. The chain combines TRBV11-2 with TRBJ2-2; 11 bases line up with TRBD1. The V and J ends lost 5 bases and 3 bases, in that order; junction bases with no gene match: 5. The CDR3 extends over 16 amino acids. Germline CDR1 is SGHAT and CDR2 is FQNNGV. As DNA, the CDR3 is TGTGCCAGCAGCCGGCAGGGACAGGGGGACACCGGGGAGCTGTTTTTT. It encodes CASSRQGQGDTGELFF.

This clonotype was picked up many times. A read error may account for a junction end that differs from germline. V gene TRBV5-1 combines with J gene TRBJ2-1, with 10 bases lining up with TRBD2. The CDR3 length is 14 residues. Germline V lookup: CDR1 SGHRS, CDR2 YFSETQ. The CDR3 DNA reads TGTGCCAGCAGACTAGCGGGCTCCTACAATGAGCAGTTCTTC. It translates to CASRLAGSYNEQFF.

The chain combines TRBV5-1 with TRBJ2-5; D is tentatively TRBD1 or TRBD2 (6 bases each). Per the germline V gene, CDR1 is SGHRS and CDR2 is YFSETQ. V lost 5 bases, J lost 9 bases, and 20 bases lay in between. This CDR3 region has 14 residues. The CDR3 DNA follows: TGCGCCAGCAGTCTGCAGGGGACCAGGGAGGCCCAGTACTTC. Translated, it gives CASSLQGTREAQYF.

The genes are TRBV20-1 and TRBJ2-1; D possibly corresponds to TRBD1 (7 bases). CDR1 and CDR2 (germline): DFQATT, SNEGSKA (reference sequence). Trimming took 6 bases from V and 3 from J, leaving 27 bases between them. CDR3 length: 18 residues. The CDR3 DNA reads as TGCAGTGCGTTGGATGAGGAGGGGGCTGGGGGTTACTACAATGAGCAGTTCTTC. Protein sequence: CSALDEEGAGGYYNEQFF.

V is TRBV10-1 and J is TRBJ1-2, with D uncertain. Germline-derived CDR1 and CDR2 are WNHNN and SYGVQD (reference sequence). V was cut by 3 bases and J by 8 bases, with 19 bases left in between. This CDR3 is 15 amino acids long. CDR3: CASSDRRVSPGGYTF. The CDR3 bases are TGCGCCAGCAGTGATCGGCGGGTCTCCCCTGGAGGCTACACCTTC.

The chain is built from TRBV6-5 and TRBJ2-3, with 7 positions matching TRBD2. CDR3 length equals 16 residues. After removal of 7 bases from V and 1 base from J, the junction contained 11 bases not matched to a gene. Germline CDR1 is MNHEY and CDR2 is SVGAGI. CDR3 in DNA: TGTGCCAGCACCCCGCGGGACTATGGGGGCACAGATACGCAGTATTTT. Its protein is CASTPRDYGGTDTQYF.

This clonotype was seen a handful of times. This chain joins TRBV29-1 and TRBJ1-1; D may be TRBD1 (5 bases). The germline V and J ends were trimmed by 6 bases and 1 base, with 9 bases remaining between them. Germline V gene sequence: CDR1 SQVTM, CDR2 ANQGSEA. The CDR3 is 12 amino acids. The CDR3: CSVERGNTEAFF. CDR3 in DNA: TGCAGCGTGGAAAGGGGGAACACTGAAGCTTTCTTT.

This clonotype came up many times. The gene calls are TRBV4-1 and TRBJ2-1; 10 nucleotides line up with TRBD2. Trimming cost V 11 bases and J 5 bases; bases outside gene matches: 9. CDR3 length equals 14 residues. Germline V gives CDR1 MGHRA, CDR2 YSYEKL. The CDR3 region has the DNA TGCGCCTTTGGGCCTACTAGCGGGGACAATGAGCAGTTCTTC. This translates into CAFGPTSGDNEQFF.

In the case of this clonotype: One end of the junction does not line up with germline, which may come from a read error. The CDR3 DNA follows: TGTGCCAGCAGCCAACGAGCGGAGTTAGATACGCGGTATTTT. It specifies CASSQRAELDTRYF. The chain couples TRBV7-2 to TRBJ2-3; weak D call: TRBD2 (5 bases). The CDR3 consists of 14 residues. The germline V gene encodes CDR1 SGHTA and CDR2 FQGNSA. The whole variable domain, remainder taken from reference TRBV7-2 and TRBJ2-3, is GAGVSQSPSNKVTEKGKDVELRCDPISGHTALYWYRQSLGQGLEFLIYFQGNSAPDKSGLPSDRFSAERTGGSVSTLTIQRTQQEDSAVYLCASSQRAELDTRYFGPGTRLTVL.

V usage is TRBV5-5 and J usage is TRBJ2-3, with 8 bases lining up with TRBD2. V shed 0 bases and J 6 bases; nucleotides not matched to a gene: 12. Germline V gene sequence: CDR1 SGHKS, CDR2 YYEKEE (reference sequence). This CDR3 spans 17 amino acids. The CDR3 spells CASSLAILSGSSDTQYF. The CDR3 DNA follows: TGTGCCAGCAGCTTGGCAATCCTAAGCGGGAGTTCCGATACGCAGTATTTT. The full variable domain, with the rest looked up from reference TRBV5-5 and TRBJ2-3, is DAGVTQSPTHLIKTRGQQVTLRCSPISGHKSVSWYQQVLGQGPQFIFQYYEKEERGRGNFPDRFSARQFPNYSSELNVNALLLGDSALYLCASSLAILSGSSDTQYFGPGTRLTVL.